This entry is about one TCR beta chain. Its antigen is as yet unknown. This sample was included in a study of T cell repertoires in cytomegalovirus infection. Looking at the study overall: Matching HLA type, along with CMV infection, was indicated by public TCR beta signatures. Study outcomes and limitations: Cumulative frequency of public TCR beta families picked out carriers of CMV plus the relevant HLA.

In TCRdb, the reads were re-called with MiXCR into one record per CDR3 protein. This table holds more than 350,000 distinct CDR3 sequences, approximately 33% found once. Trimming took off 0 bases at V and 0 bases at J, with 20 bases between the two ends. The CDR3 extends over 20 amino acids. Germline CDR1 is MNHNS and CDR2 is SASEGT. The chain links TRBV6-1 to TRBJ2-2; D gene uncertain. This TCR was sampled from a human donor in good health (CMV status not recorded). Some clones in this sample may be carry-over from other donors' samples. What was sequenced was PBMCs. CDR3 protein: CASSEAAASGGATNTGELFF. DNA of the CDR3: TGTGCCAGCAGTGAAGCGGCCGCCTCGGGTGGAGCAACGAACACCGGGGAGCTGTTTTTT.